This TCR beta chain was profiled in a study of vaccination and CD4 T cells after COVID-19. As to treatment: roughly 10-day PBMC culture with coronavirus spike peptide pools or control peptides (ViraFEST assay). CD4+ T-cell collection from the unexposed donor predated the COVID-19 pandemic (2011-2018). The V segment lost 0 bases and the J segment 3 bases; nucleotides outside the gene matches: 3. From germline, CDR1 is DFQATT and CDR2 SNEGSKA (reference sequence). The CDR3 runs to 14 residues. On this clonotype itself: What it binds is unknown.

An Oncomine TCR Beta short-read assay was used to sequence the DNA from cultured CD4+ T cells. The source of extracted genomic DNA was cultured CD4+ T cells. TCRdb fed the PCR reads into MiXCR, producing one record per CDR3 protein. Of more than 7,500 distinct CDR3 sequences listed, approximately 45% are singletons. V usage is TRBV20-1 and J usage is TRBJ2-3; TRBD2 agrees at 7 bases. Sequenced material: CD4+ T cells from blood, cultured in vitro. This sequence was found in a human donor in good health. The CDR3 sequence is CSAREGGRTDTQYF. In DNA form, the CDR3 reads TGCAGTGCTAGAGAGGGGGGGAGGACAGATACGCAGTATTTT.